These 19 T cell receptor beta chains share one sample of origin, sequenced in a study of blood T cell repertoires in COVID-19 (dated by TCRdb to between 2020 and 2021). The method was the immunoSEQ multiplex PCR assay. TCRdb holds this immuneACCESS table with in-frame rearrangements only. Some clones are missing; in checked studies, unresolved V genes explain under half, and the rest has no known cause. This sample holds roughly 14,000 clones; approximately 80% were observed only once. Roughly 30% of the sample is held by the ten biggest clonotypes. The material sequenced was peripheral blood. These receptors were obtained from a woman aged 50 to 60 with active or convalescent COVID-19.

This clone has a handful of counts. The rearrangement links TRBV6-5 to TRBJ1-5; TRBD1 matches 8 bases. Looked up from germline, CDR1 is MNHEY and CDR2 is SVGAGI. V trimming: 4 bases; J trimming: 7 bases; junction bases outside the gene matches: 3. The CDR3 runs 13 residues. In DNA, the CDR3 is TGTGCCAGCAGTTCCAGGGGGCAGCAGCCCCAGCATTTT. This gives the protein CASSSRGQQPQHF.

The chain combines TRBV4-1 with TRBJ1-6; TRBD1 might be the D (5 bases). The V end lost 6 bases, the J end lost 7 bases, and 7 bases lay between the germline ends. This CDR3 is 12 amino acids long. Germline lookup yields CDR1 MGHRA and CDR2 YSYEKL. The chain's CDR3 is CASRSGNSPLHF. The CDR3 coding sequence is TGCGCCAGCAGATCAGGGAATTCACCCCTCCACTTT.

The chain carries TRBV18 and TRBJ1-1; a weak D match, TRBD1 (5 bases). CDR3 length equals 14 residues. Deletions cut 3 bases from V and 4 bases from J, with 12 bases between. CDR1 is KGHSH, CDR2 LQKENI, per germline. CDR3 DNA: TGTGCCAGCTCACCGTTGGGGGGGTCCACTGAAGCTTTCTTT. Its protein is CASSPLGGSTEAFF.

This chain uses TRBV10-3 with TRBJ1-1, with D perhaps TRBD1 (6 bases). V lost 3 bases and J lost 1, with 9 bases in between. CDR3 length: 14 residues. Germline V gene sequence: CDR1 ENHRY, CDR2 SYGVKD. CDR3: CAISDQQGNTEAFF. The CDR3 bases are TGTGCCATCAGTGATCAACAGGGGAACACTGAAGCTTTCTTT.

The chain has TRBV29-1 and TRBJ1-5; D unclear. Germline CDR1 reads SQVTM; CDR2 reads ANQGSEA. This CDR3 is 12 amino acids long. The V end was cut by 5 bases, the J end by 1 base, with 6 bases between. CDR3 nucleotides: TGCAGCGTTCGGGAGAGCAATCAGCCCCAGCATTTT. This sequence encodes CSVRESNQPQHF.

This chain links TRBV2 with TRBJ2-2, with 8 bases identical to TRBD2. Germline CDR1 SNHLY, CDR2 FYNNEI. The CDR3 is 15 residues long. The trim removed 4 bases at V and 5 bases at J, leaving 6 bases unmatched. The CDR3 DNA sequence: TGTGCCAGCAGTGGGGTGTTAGCGGGAACCGGGGAGCTGTTTTTT. As protein: CASSGVLAGTGELFF.

This clone showed up just once. The chain uses TRBV9 and TRBJ1-1; D not certain. Trimming shortened V by 4 bases and J by 1 base, and 11 bases separated the two germline ends. This CDR3 has 14 amino acids. CDR1 and CDR2 from the germline V gene are SGDLS and YYNGEE. In DNA, the CDR3 is TGTGCCAGCAGCCCACGCAGATCGAACACTGAAGCTTTCTTT. This encodes CASSPRRSNTEAFF.

The V and J genes are TRBV9 and TRBJ2-1; D is perhaps TRBD2 (6 bases). Trimming took 5 bases from V and 5 from J, leaving 20 bases between them. The CDR3 runs 16 residues. Germline assignment: CDR1 SGDLS and CDR2 YYNGEE. This chain's CDR3 is CASRGSSSVIHNEQFF. CDR3 nucleotides: TGTGCCAGCAGGGGTTCATCTAGCGTGATTCACAATGAGCAGTTCTTC.

The J gene is TRBJ2-1, the V gene TRBV19, with TRBD2 matching over 15 bases. The CDR3 length is 15 residues. CDR1 LNHDA and CDR2 SQIVND come from the germline V gene (reference sequence). After removal of 6 bases from V and 4 bases from J, the junction contained 1 base not matched to a gene. CDR3 nucleotides: TGTGCCAGTAGAGGACTAGCGGGAGGGTACAATGAGCAGTTCTTC. Protein sequence: CASRGLAGGYNEQFF.

V is TRBV21-1 and J is TRBJ2-7; TRBD1, the table's D call, was not compared with the DNA. TRBV21-1 is recorded as a pseudogene. The CDR3 extends over 14 amino acids. The CDR3 protein is CASSKGTGSYEQYF. For the CDR3, the DNA is TGTGCCAGCAGCAAAGGGACAGGGAGCTACGAGCAGTACTTC.

This clone was counted only a few times. V and J are TRBV28 and TRBJ2-7; TRBD2 agrees at 13 bases. Per germline, CDR1 MDHEN and CDR2 SYDVKM. This CDR3 region has 17 residues. V dropped 3 bases and J dropped 3; count of bases not matched to a gene: 8. DNA for the CDR3: TGTGCCAGCAGTTTCCCGGGACTAGCGGGAAGGGACTACGAGCAGTACTTC. Its translation is CASSFPGLAGRDYEQYF.

This clone is classed as medium-sized. This chain joins TRBV12-3 or TRBV12-4 and TRBJ2-1; D is ambiguous. Trimming pared 2 bases from V and 8 bases from J, leaving 7 bases between. The CDR3 length is 12 residues. CDR3 sequence: CASSLTLDEQFF. The CDR3 DNA reads as TGTGCCAGCAGTTTAACTCTGGATGAGCAGTTCTTC.

The chain uses TRBV4-1 and TRBJ2-3, with D possibly TRBD2 on 6 matching bases. The V end lost 2 bases, the J end lost 2 bases, and 14 bases lay between the germline ends. The CDR3 contains 16 residues. Germline V CDR1 and CDR2: MGHRA, YSYEKL. The CDR3 DNA is TGCGCCAGCAGCCAAAGAGAGGGGACTCTCACAGATACGCAGTATTTT. Protein: CASSQREGTLTDTQYF.

The DNA of the CDR3 is TGTGCCAGCAGCGACACTAGCGGGGGGGCCGGGAGCACAGATACGCAGTATTTT. The encoded protein is CASSDTSGGAGSTDTQYF. The V gene is TRBV2, the J gene TRBJ2-3; 13 nucleotides line up with TRBD2. The CDR3 sequence is 18 residues long. The V gene end was trimmed by 6 bases and the J gene end by 0 bases; junction bases not matched to a gene: 9. The germline V gene encodes CDR1 SNHLY and CDR2 FYNNEI.

This clone has more than one count but fewer than ten. The V call is TRBV5-1, the J call TRBJ2-5, with a tentative D call TRBD2 (7 bases). The V end was cut by 8 bases, the J end by 13 bases, with 24 bases between. Per the germline V gene, CDR1 is SGHRS and CDR2 is YFSETQ. The CDR3 has 13 residues. DNA for the CDR3: TGCGCCAGTTCCTCGAACGGGGGGCCCCCCTGGTACTTC. This codes for CASSSNGGPPWYF.

The J gene is TRBJ2-7, the V gene TRBV21-1; the table's D call, TRBD2, was not checked against the DNA. TRBV21-1 is annotated as a pseudogene. This CDR3 has 13 amino acids. The CDR3 region has the DNA TGTGCCATCCGCCCCTCAATAGACTACGAGCAGTACTTC. It yields the protein CAIRPSIDYEQYF.

This clone was seen only once. This chain joins TRBV5-4 and TRBJ2-7; TRBD2 might be the D (5 bases). The germline V and J ends were trimmed by 4 bases and 5 bases, with 13 bases remaining between them. Germline V gene sequence: CDR1 SGHNT, CDR2 YYREEE (reference sequence). This CDR3 is built from 13 residues. The CDR3 coding sequence is TGTGCCAGCAGCCGCCTTCCCGGGGACGAGCAGTACTTC. Protein product: CASSRLPGDEQYF.

This rearrangement joins TRBV5-1 to TRBJ1-1; 10 bases are shared with TRBD1. With 0 bases clipped from V and 6 bases from J, the junction kept 2 bases outside the gene matches. Per the germline V gene, CDR1 is SGHRS and CDR2 is YFSETQ. This CDR3 has 14 amino acids. CDR3 sequence: CASSLDGQGAEAFF. In nucleotides, the CDR3 is TGCGCCAGCAGCTTGGATGGACAGGGGGCTGAAGCTTTCTTT.

This clone was observed a single time. The chain joins TRBV6-4 to TRBJ1-5, with D uncertain. Trimming cost V 4 bases and J 5 bases, with 15 bases left between them. CDR1 is MRHNA, CDR2 SNTAGT, per germline. This CDR3 has 15 amino acids. The CDR3 sequence: CASSALPGGDQPQHF. The CDR3 DNA reads TGTGCCAGCAGTGCCCTCCCAGGCGGGGATCAGCCCCAGCATTTT.